This is a list of T cell receptor beta chains from one sample in a study of cytomegalovirus exposure and HLA in healthy donors. Method: immunoSEQ multiplex PCR; TCRdb's copy keeps in-frame clones and lacks some. The table has roughly 150,000 clones, 80% seen once. The material sequenced was PBMCs. These receptors were collected from a male donor in good health and CMV-seronegative. Each CDR3 is given with its conserved first and last residue. The order of the fields is clone size, V gene, D gene, J gene, CDR3 DNA, CDR3 protein. D genes are given only for firm matches. The size field is filled for only some rows; it gives once, few, many or a size class.

size: NA
V: TRBV18
D: NA
J: TRBJ2-2
DNA: TGTGCCAGCTCACCAACAAGGGGTGGCACCGGGGAGCTGTTTTTT
CDR3: CASSPTRGGTGELFF

size: once
V: TRBV7-8
D: TRBD1
J: TRBJ1-1
DNA: TGTGCCACCCAGGGGGCGGTTATGAACACTGAAGCTTTCTTT
CDR3: CATQGAVMNTEAFF

size: NA
V: TRBV2
D: NA
J: TRBJ1-6
DNA: TGTGCCAGCAGCGGTTACAGGGTGGGATTGTCACCCCTCCACTTT
CDR3: CASSGYRVGLSPLHF

size: NA
V: TRBV5-1
D: NA
J: TRBJ1-2
DNA: TGCGCCAGCAGCTCTCCTAACTATGGCTACACCTTC
CDR3: CASSSPNYGYTF

size: NA
V: TRBV15
D: NA
J: TRBJ1-2
DNA: TGTGCCACCAGCAGAGATGTCGACAATGGCTACACCTTC
CDR3: CATSRDVDNGYTF

size: NA
V: TRBV29-1
D: TRBD1
J: TRBJ2-7
DNA: TGCAGCGTTGCTAGCCGGGACAGGGGATCCTACGAGCAGTACTTC
CDR3: CSVASRDRGSYEQYF

size: NA
V: TRBV6-1
D: NA
J: TRBJ1-1
DNA: TGTGCCAGCAGTGAAGCGCGAAGGACAGCCATGAACACTGAAGCTTTCTTT
CDR3: CASSEARRTAMNTEAFF

size: NA
V: TRBV19
D: NA
J: TRBJ1-1
DNA: TGTGCCACCCTCCGGGGAATTGGCGCTGAAGCTTTCTTT
CDR3: CATLRGIGAEAFF

size: NA
V: TRBV15
D: NA
J: TRBJ2-5
DNA: TGTGCCACCAGCAGAGACCCGGGAGTTGGGACCCAGTACTTC
CDR3: CATSRDPGVGTQYF

size: NA
V: TRBV4-1
D: NA
J: TRBJ1-1
DNA: TGCGCCAGCAGCCAAGATCTTAGACAGCCAAGAAAGGGAGCTTTCTTT
CDR3: CASSQDLRQPRKGAFF

size: few
V: TRBV5-4
D: NA
J: TRBJ1-1
DNA: TGTGCCAGCAGCTTGGACAGGGCGAACACTGAAGCTTTCTTT
CDR3: CASSLDRANTEAFF

size: NA
V: TRBV19
D: TRBD1
J: TRBJ1-1
DNA: TGTGCCAGTAGTATTACAGGGGGCGGCGCTTTCTTT
CDR3: CASSITGGGAFF

size: NA
V: TRBV7-9
D: NA
J: TRBJ1-6
DNA: TGTGCCAGCAGTCTTCGGGCAGGGAATTCACCCCTCCACTTT
CDR3: CASSLRAGNSPLHF

size: NA
V: TRBV7-9
D: TRBD1
J: TRBJ1-5
DNA: TGTGCCAGCAGCTTAGGCGGGACAGGGGCTCAGCCCCAGCATTTT
CDR3: CASSLGGTGAQPQHF

size: NA
V: TRBV20-1
D: NA
J: TRBJ2-3
DNA: TGCAGTGCCTCCCCTCGAGATACGCAGTATTTT
CDR3: CSASPRDTQYF

size: NA
V: TRBV7-9
D: NA
J: TRBJ2-5
DNA: TGTGCCAGCAGCTCGGGTACCCAGCGGCAAGAGACCCAGTACTTC
CDR3: CASSSGTQRQETQYF

size: NA
V: TRBV2
D: TRBD1
J: TRBJ2-1
DNA: TGTGCCAGCTTCCCGGGACAGGGGGCTCTTGAGCAGTTCTTC
CDR3: CASFPGQGALEQFF

size: NA
V: TRBV5-1
D: NA
J: TRBJ2-5
DNA: TGCGCCAGCAGCTCTGGGGGACAAGTCAGGGAGACCCAGTACTTC
CDR3: CASSSGGQVRETQYF

size: few
V: TRBV5-1
D: NA
J: TRBJ1-3
DNA: TGCGCCAGCAGCCAACAGGGTTCTGGAAACACCATATATTTT
CDR3: CASSQQGSGNTIYF

size: NA
V: TRBV2
D: TRBD2
J: TRBJ2-7
DNA: TGTGCCAGCAGGGGACGGCGGGGGGAGTCCTACGAGCAGTACTTC
CDR3: CASRGRRGESYEQYF

size: NA
V: TRBV2
D: TRBD1
J: TRBJ2-1
DNA: TGTGCCAGCAGTCCCGGGACAGGGAATTACAATGAGCAGTTCTTC
CDR3: CASSPGTGNYNEQFF

size: NA
V: TRBV12-5
D: TRBD1
J: TRBJ1-2
DNA: TGTGCTAGTGGACGCACGGGACAGGCGTATGGCTACACCTTC
CDR3: CASGRTGQAYGYTF

size: NA
V: TRBV7-2
D: TRBD2
J: TRBJ2-7
DNA: TGTGCCAGCAGCAAAACTAGCGGGGGCATCTACGAGCAGTACTTC
CDR3: CASSKTSGGIYEQYF

size: NA
V: TRBV27
D: NA
J: TRBJ1-2
DNA: TGTGCCAGCAGTCTACAGGGACCCTATGGCTACACCTTC
CDR3: CASSLQGPYGYTF

size: NA
V: TRBV6-5
D: NA
J: TRBJ1-2
DNA: TGTGCCAGCAGTCCCCTGGCGGGGACTAACTATGGCTACACCTTC
CDR3: CASSPLAGTNYGYTF

size: medium-sized
V: TRBV25-1
D: NA
J: TRBJ1-2
DNA: TGTGCCAGCAGTGTCGGGGGGGACTATGGCTACACCTTC
CDR3: CASSVGGDYGYTF

size: NA
V: TRBV28
D: TRBD2
J: TRBJ2-7
DNA: TGTGCCAGCAGTCAGGCGGGGGGTTTTATATACGAGCAGTACTTC
CDR3: CASSQAGGFIYEQYF

size: NA
V: TRBV15
D: TRBD1
J: TRBJ1-1
DNA: TGTGCCACCAGCAGAGGACAGGGCGGGACTGAAGCTTTCTTT
CDR3: CATSRGQGGTEAFF

size: once
V: TRBV7-2
D: TRBD2
J: TRBJ2-3
DNA: TGTGCCAGCAGCCCGGGACTAGCTGTTGATACGCAGTATTTT
CDR3: CASSPGLAVDTQYF

size: NA
V: TRBV5-5
D: NA
J: TRBJ2-1
DNA: TGTGCCAGCAGCTTCGGGACAACCTACAATGAGCAGTTCTTC
CDR3: CASSFGTTYNEQFF

size: few
V: TRBV25-1
D: NA
J: TRBJ2-1
DNA: TGTGCCACTTCAATTAGTAGCCGACCCTACAATGAGCAGTTCTTC
CDR3: CATSISSRPYNEQFF

size: NA
V: TRBV9
D: TRBD1
J: TRBJ1-4
DNA: TGTGCCAGCAGCGTACTTCGGGACAGGGGATTTAAGGGGGCTAATGAAAAACTGTTTTTT
CDR3: CASSVLRDRGFKGANEKLFF

size: NA
V: TRBV5-1
D: TRBD1
J: TRBJ1-1
DNA: TGCGCCAGCAGCTTCGACAGGGCGACTGAAGCTTTCTTT
CDR3: CASSFDRATEAFF

size: NA
V: TRBV6-5
D: NA
J: TRBJ1-1
DNA: TGTGCCAGCAGTACCACGAGGACTGAAGCTTTCTTT
CDR3: CASSTTRTEAFF

size: NA
V: TRBV7-2
D: NA
J: TRBJ1-5
DNA: TGCGCCAGCAGCTTAGGCAGGGGAAGGGGTCAGCCCCAGCATTTT
CDR3: CASSLGRGRGQPQHF

size: NA
V: TRBV10-2
D: NA
J: TRBJ1-1
DNA: TGCGCCAGCAGTGCGGGGGGCGGGATTGATACTGAAGCTTTCTTT
CDR3: CASSAGGGIDTEAFF

size: NA
V: TRBV5-4
D: TRBD1
J: TRBJ1-5
DNA: TGTGCCAGCAGCCCTGGGACAGGGGTTAATCAGCCCCAGCATTTT
CDR3: CASSPGTGVNQPQHF

size: NA
V: TRBV6-6
D: NA
J: TRBJ1-2
DNA: TGTGCCACTAGCCCCTCGGTTGGCTACACCTTC
CDR3: CATSPSVGYTF

size: NA
V: TRBV20-1
D: NA
J: TRBJ1-2
DNA: TGCAGTGCTAGAGAGGGGGGGGGCTACACCTTC
CDR3: CSAREGGGYTF

size: NA
V: TRBV29-1
D: NA
J: TRBJ2-2
DNA: TGCAGCGTTGAAGTCGGAGGACTCGGAACCGGGGAGCTGTTTTTT
CDR3: CSVEVGGLGTGELFF

size: NA
V: TRBV19
D: NA
J: TRBJ2-5
DNA: TGTGCCAGTAGTATACTGTCGGACCAAGAGACCCAGTACTTC
CDR3: CASSILSDQETQYF

size: NA
V: TRBV15
D: NA
J: TRBJ1-1
DNA: TGTGCCACCAGCAGAGATCCCGGCCCCGGCGGAACTGAAGCTTTCTTT
CDR3: CATSRDPGPGGTEAFF

size: NA
V: TRBV7-9
D: TRBD1
J: TRBJ2-5
DNA: TGTTCCAGCAGCCCTCGGACAGGGGTAAAGACCCAGTACTTC
CDR3: CSSSPRTGVKTQYF

size: NA
V: TRBV5-1
D: TRBD1
J: TRBJ2-7
DNA: TGCGCCAGCAGCTTGGAGGGACAGGGGACAATTGCGCAGTACTTC
CDR3: CASSLEGQGTIAQYF

size: few
V: TRBV5-6
D: TRBD1
J: TRBJ1-2
DNA: TGTGCCAGCAGCGTCCGGGACAGGCCCTCGGGTGTTGGCTACACCTTC
CDR3: CASSVRDRPSGVGYTF